The subject of this entry is one TCR beta chain. Its antigen remains undetermined. Base qualities are not provided; no much larger clone lies one nucleotide away. The germline V gene provides CDR1 MNHNS and CDR2 SASEGT. V loses 6 bases at its end and J loses 4 bases; junction bases beyond the gene matches: 8. From its cysteine to its phenylalanine, the CDR3 spans 14 amino acids. Only the CDR3 region is kept as DNA, spanning 42 bases read in frame from base 1. These data belong to a study of cytomegalovirus exposure and HLA in healthy donors (dated by TCRdb to about 2017). In the study overall: In an earlier analysis of roughly 500 of the donors, 250 to 350 Gb of sequence data and 100 million or so unique TCR beta sequences from about 190 million T cells were reported. Roughly 320 gigabases of sequencing data and roughly 80 million unique TCR sequences made up an early release that covered over 550 HLA-typed donors. The genetic ancestry cluster associated with self-reported Caucasian donors included over 80% of the roughly 400 genotyped donors. The study aimed to test whether cataloging public T cell receptors could reveal signatures of past pathogen exposure. The T cell repertoires of 670 or so subjects were profiled by immunosequencing and related to cytomegalovirus serostatus. A separate validation cohort of 90 to 150 different subjects was used in addition to the roughly 620-subject first cohort. High-throughput TCR immunosequencing, statistical association of individual TCRs with disease status, and machine learning were combined to predict cytomegalovirus infection status. A later analysis re-examined previously published TCR beta repertoires from roughly 720 donors and added high-resolution HLA genotyping to investigate patterns of TCR occurrence. In the later analysis, no new phenotypic data were used to find candidate immune exposures; instead, reliance was placed on TCR beta sequences and their occurrence across donors. An earlier analysis of around 580 of the donors used high-throughput TCR beta sequencing to judge whether each TCR beta V gene segment behaved as functional or pseudogenic. Donor age, sex, ethnicity and CMV serostatus were collected together with the repertoire data. A later genetic analysis used genome-wide SNP genotypes for about 60% of the roughly 700 donors, treating that subset as a discovery cohort. All discovery cohort repertoires had been generated using a single sequencing platform. Both class I and class II loci were covered by HLA typing, at four-digit resolution. The number of donors typed differed by locus, with roughly 629-640 for A, B, C, DRB1 and DQB1, roughly 550 for DQA1, 600 to 610 for DPA1, and around 430 for DPB1. Several DR-DQ haplotypes were treated as single units for association and clustering because of strong linkage in the cohort. Across around 400 genotyped donors of the cohort, an average of roughly 250,000 unique TCR beta nucleotide sequences per donor were sequenced, and roughly 18% of those sequences were non-productive.

The cohort consisted of fewer than 700 healthy bone marrow donors. All cohort members were sampled while nominally healthy, although unrecorded immune exposures were likely present. The donor was CMV seropositive and was included in the group of 290 or so seropositive cohort members. A peripheral blood sample was provided by each donor, and peripheral blood mononuclear cells were used for TCR beta sequencing. Genomic DNA was extracted from the blood cell samples with the Qiagen DNeasy Blood Extraction Kit. Receptors were amplified or captured by the immunoSEQ multiplex PCR assay. A mixture of 60 forward primers for TCR Vbeta segments and 13 reverse primers for TCR Jbeta segments was used in the multiplex PCR. The CDR3 region of rearranged TCR beta genes was amplified from genomic DNA with a multiplex PCR assay. The amplified TCR beta libraries were sequenced on the Illumina HiSeq System as 87-base-pair reads. Per the original workflow: A later analysis counted tens of millions of unique TCR beta chains across the 650 to 700 repertoires, and approximately 11 million of these chains were shared by at least two donors. A nearest-neighbor algorithm error-corrected the raw reads and collapsed the reads into unique sequences, merging closely related sequences to remove PCR and sequencing errors. CDR3 sequences were aligned to IMGT reference sequences to assign V, D and J gene segments. Each retained sequence needed at least a six-nucleotide match to both a V gene segment and a J gene segment. Rearrangements were classified as productive when the CDR3 lacked stop codons and remained in frame with V and J, and all other rearrangements were classified as non-productive. CDR3 was defined according to IMGT convention as the region running from the second conserved V-encoded cysteine to the conserved J-encoded phenylalanine. In an earlier analysis of some 550 of the donors, sequences lacking an unambiguous match to a single V gene segment were excluded. In an earlier analysis of almost 600 of the donors, a V segment was called functional when productive rearrangements were above 56.7%, and segregating when the standard deviation between donors exceeded 5%. A statistical classification framework was built for diagnosing cytomegalovirus status from the catalog of TCR beta chain sequences. A later analysis assigned V and J genes by comparing TCR nucleotide sequences with IMGT/GENE-DB human TR gene sequences. In a later analysis, CDR3 sequences and most-parsimonious VDJ recombination scenarios were assigned using the TCRdist pipeline. A later analysis defined each TCR beta chain by its CDR3 amino acid sequence plus V-gene family, and excluded reads lacking a unique V-gene family. In a later analysis, fewer than 600 highly shared, low-generation-probability nucleotide sequences were removed to address suspected cross-contamination and a sequencing artifact. In a later analysis, a clonal expansion index for each public chain was calculated from normalized within-repertoire ranks of inferred template counts. In a later analysis, generation probabilities were computed with a VDJ recombination model fitted to out-of-frame rearrangements, and the resulting probabilities were checked against IGoR. A later analysis scored TCR-TCR, TCR-HLA and TCR-CMV co-occurrence with hypergeometric tests, applying a repertoire-size bias correction to TCR pairs. A later analysis estimated false discovery rates by permuting HLA or CMV assignments 20 times. In a later analysis, co-occurring TCRs were grouped using DBSCAN, and TCRdist sequence similarity was added for clustering within HLA-allele-positive subsets. Repertoires with fewer than 30,000 or more than 120,000 public chains were left out of co-occurrence clustering, as were five repertoires with anomalous nucleotide sharing. Drawn from immuneACCESS, this table holds only the in-frame rearrangements with V and J called that TCRdb kept. Clones are partly lost; checked studies trace under half to an unresolved V gene and leave the rest unexplained. From that table come the V and J calls and clone size; the DNA was used to work out D and trimming. Counted in this sample were approximately 210,000 clones; about 83% of them appeared once. The ten largest clones take up roughly 10% of the sample.

Overall study outcomes, separate from this receptor: Assigning TCR associations to individual alleles was difficult when HLA alleles, especially DR and DQ, strongly co-occurred. Because counts were too low, roughly 18 rarely observed V segments, including chromosome 9 orphons, were left out of the earlier analysis of a few hundred of the donors. The authors suggested that the approach could potentially be extended to other disease states and immunological phenotypes. A cluster of highly shared sequence variants was judged likely to represent a technical artifact of the sequencing pipeline. An association between a missense DCLRE1C variant and V-gene and J-gene trimming of TCR beta chains was found in a later genetic analysis and replicated in an independent cohort. An earlier analysis of approximately 570 of the donors showed that most TCR beta V segments appeared in productive rearrangements either about 87% or about 30% of the time, which broadly matched IMGT annotations. A total of 164 TCR beta chains were listed by the study as associated with cytomegalovirus. A later analysis found that HLA-associated TCR beta chains were more clonally expanded and had lower generation probabilities than equally common non-associated chains. A later analysis associated 16,951 TCR beta sequences with specific HLA alleles at a false discovery rate of 0.05. According to a later analysis, TCR association rates differed among HLA loci, with DRB1 alleles showing the most associated TCRs and HLA-C alleles showing the fewest. In this cohort, only TCR beta chains were sequenced, and detectable features were limited by the absence of alpha or paired-chain data. HLA typing was unavailable for some donors at each locus, so association tests used only the typed subset. According to a later analysis, parvovirus B19, influenza, CMV and Epstein-Barr virus appeared linked to several top co-occurrence clusters. Some IMGT-functional V segments, including TRBV6-2 and TRBV6-3, could not be told apart with the 87-base-pair reads, so those segments were excluded. Across donors, most TCR sequences were observed very rarely, whereas some public TCRs were present in many individuals. A later analysis found that most CMV-associated TCR beta chains appeared HLA-restricted, with HLA associations seemingly driven largely by CMV exposure. Cytomegalovirus status was reported to be diagnosed by the classifier with high specificity and sensitivity in both the original and validation cohorts. Correlated functional status among segregating V segments might reflect linkage disequilibrium, but an unknown experimental factor could not be ruled out. A further reported finding was that TCR beta sequences accurately predicted the HLA-A and HLA-B alleles for most subjects in the first cohort. Immune exposure information for the cohort was limited to CMV serostatus. A later genetic analysis reported fewer N-insertions in productive TCRs among donors in an Asian-associated ancestry cluster than the 666-donor mean. In vitro tests confirmed that three of the cytomegalovirus-associated TCR beta chains recognize cytomegalovirus antigens. Sequencing depth was assumed to be roughly uniform across donors in the presence/absence analyses, though that assumption may not hold.

Sequenced input: PBMCs. This TCR was recovered from a woman aged 45-60 years in good health and CMV-seropositive. Here the chain combines TRBV6-1 and TRBJ2-7, with TRBD1 matching 8 junction bases. The CDR3 protein is CASRAGQGGYEQYF. The DNA is TGTGCCAGCAGAGCTGGACAGGGCGGGTACGAGCAGTACTTC.